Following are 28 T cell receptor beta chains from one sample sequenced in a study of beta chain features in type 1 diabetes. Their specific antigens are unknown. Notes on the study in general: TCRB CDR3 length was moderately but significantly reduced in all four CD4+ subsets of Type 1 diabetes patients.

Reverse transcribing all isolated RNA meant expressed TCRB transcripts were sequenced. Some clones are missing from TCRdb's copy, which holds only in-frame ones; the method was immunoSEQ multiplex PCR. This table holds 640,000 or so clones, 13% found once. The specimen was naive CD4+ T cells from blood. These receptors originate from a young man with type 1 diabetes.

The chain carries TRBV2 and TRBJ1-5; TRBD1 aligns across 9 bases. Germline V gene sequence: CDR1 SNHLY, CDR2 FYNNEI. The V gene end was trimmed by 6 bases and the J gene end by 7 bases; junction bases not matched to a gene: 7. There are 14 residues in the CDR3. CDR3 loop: CASSPDRGRQPQHF. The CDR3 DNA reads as TGTGCCAGCAGCCCGGACAGGGGAAGGCAGCCCCAGCATTTT.

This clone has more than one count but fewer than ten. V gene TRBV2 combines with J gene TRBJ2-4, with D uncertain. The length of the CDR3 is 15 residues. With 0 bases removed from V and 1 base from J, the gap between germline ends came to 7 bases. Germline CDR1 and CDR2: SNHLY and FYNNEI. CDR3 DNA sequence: TGTGCCAGCAGTGAAGCAACAGAGGCCAAAAACATTCAGTACTTC. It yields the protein CASSEATEAKNIQYF.

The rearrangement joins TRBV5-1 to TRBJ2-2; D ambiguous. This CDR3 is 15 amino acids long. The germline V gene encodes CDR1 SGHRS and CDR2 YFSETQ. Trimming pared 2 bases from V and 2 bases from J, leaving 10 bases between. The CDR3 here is CASSLSRQNTGELFF. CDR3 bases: TGCGCCAGCAGCTTATCGCGGCAAAACACCGGGGAGCTGTTTTTT.

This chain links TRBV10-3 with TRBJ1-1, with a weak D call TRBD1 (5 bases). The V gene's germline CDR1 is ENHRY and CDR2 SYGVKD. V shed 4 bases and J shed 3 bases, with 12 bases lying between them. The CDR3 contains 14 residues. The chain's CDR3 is CAISVGEVDTEAFF. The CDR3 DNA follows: TGTGCCATCAGTGTGGGGGAGGTGGACACTGAAGCTTTCTTT.

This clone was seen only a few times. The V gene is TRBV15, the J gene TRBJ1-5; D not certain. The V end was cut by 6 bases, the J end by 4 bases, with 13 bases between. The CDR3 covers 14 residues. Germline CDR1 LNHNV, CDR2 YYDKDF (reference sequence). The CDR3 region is CATSFPVQNQPQHF. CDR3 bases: TGTGCCACCAGTTTTCCGGTCCAAAATCAGCCCCAGCATTTT.

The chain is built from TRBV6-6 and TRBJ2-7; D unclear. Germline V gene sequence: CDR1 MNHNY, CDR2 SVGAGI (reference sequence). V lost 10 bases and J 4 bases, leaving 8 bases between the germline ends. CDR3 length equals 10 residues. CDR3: CATGPYEQYF. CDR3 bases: TGTGCCACCGGACCGTACGAGCAGTACTTC.

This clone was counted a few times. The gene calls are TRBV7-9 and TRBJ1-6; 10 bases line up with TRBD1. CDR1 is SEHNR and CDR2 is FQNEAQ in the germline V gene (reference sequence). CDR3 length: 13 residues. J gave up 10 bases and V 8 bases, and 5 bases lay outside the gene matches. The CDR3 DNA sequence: TGTGCCAGCGACGGGACAGGGGAGTCACCCCTCCACTTT. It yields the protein CASDGTGESPLHF.

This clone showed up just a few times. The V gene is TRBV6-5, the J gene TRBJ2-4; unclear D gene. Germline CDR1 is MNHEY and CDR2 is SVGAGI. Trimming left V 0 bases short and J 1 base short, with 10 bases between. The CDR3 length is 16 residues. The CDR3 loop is CASSYSLDLAKNIQYF. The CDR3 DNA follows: TGTGCCAGCAGTTACTCGTTGGACCTGGCCAAAAACATTCAGTACTTC.

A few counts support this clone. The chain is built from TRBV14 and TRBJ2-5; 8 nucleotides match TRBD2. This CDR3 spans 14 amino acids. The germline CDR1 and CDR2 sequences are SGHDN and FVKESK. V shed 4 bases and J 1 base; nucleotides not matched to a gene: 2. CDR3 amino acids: CASSPGTSQETQYF. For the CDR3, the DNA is TGTGCCAGCAGCCCGGGGACTAGCCAAGAGACCCAGTACTTC.

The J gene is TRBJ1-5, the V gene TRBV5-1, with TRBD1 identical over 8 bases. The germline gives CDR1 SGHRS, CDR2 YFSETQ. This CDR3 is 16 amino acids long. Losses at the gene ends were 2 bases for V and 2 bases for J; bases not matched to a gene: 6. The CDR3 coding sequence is TGCGCCAGCAGCTTTGACGGACAGGGCGGCAATCAGCCCCAGCATTTT. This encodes CASSFDGQGGNQPQHF.

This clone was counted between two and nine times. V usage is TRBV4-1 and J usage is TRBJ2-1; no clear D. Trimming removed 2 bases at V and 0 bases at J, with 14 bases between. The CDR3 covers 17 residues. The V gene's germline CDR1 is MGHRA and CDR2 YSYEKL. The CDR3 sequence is CASSQPQDLFSYNEQFF. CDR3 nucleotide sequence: TGCGCCAGCAGCCAACCCCAAGACTTGTTCTCCTACAATGAGCAGTTCTTC.

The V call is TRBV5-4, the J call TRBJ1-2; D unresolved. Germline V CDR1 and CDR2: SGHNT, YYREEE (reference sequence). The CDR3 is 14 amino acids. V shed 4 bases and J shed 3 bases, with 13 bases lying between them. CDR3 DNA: TGTGCCAGCAGCGCTGCGGGAGTGGACTATGGCTACACCTTC. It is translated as CASSAAGVDYGYTF.

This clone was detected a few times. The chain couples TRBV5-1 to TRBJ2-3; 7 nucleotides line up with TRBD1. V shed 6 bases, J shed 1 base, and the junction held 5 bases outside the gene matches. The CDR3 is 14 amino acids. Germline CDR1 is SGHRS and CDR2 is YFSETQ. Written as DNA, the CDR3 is TGCGCCAGCACCCCCGGACAGGGCACAGATACGCAGTATTTT. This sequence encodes CASTPGQGTDTQYF.

The CDR3 sequence is CASSTSGPNTGELFF. The CDR3 DNA is TGTGCCAGCAGTACAAGCGGTCCGAACACCGGGGAGCTGTTTTTT. The V and J genes are TRBV2 and TRBJ2-2; D is possibly TRBD2 (5 bases). The V gene's germline CDR1 is SNHLY and CDR2 FYNNEI. The V end lost 5 bases, the J end lost 0 bases, and 10 bases lay between the germline ends. CDR3 size: 15 residues. The full variable domain, rest sourced from reference TRBV2 and TRBJ2-2, is EPEVTQTPSHQVTQMGQEVILRCVPISNHLYFYWYRQILGQKVEFLVSFYNNEISEKSEIFDDQFSVERPDGSNFTLKIRSTKLEDSAMYFCASSTSGPNTGELFFGEGSRLTVL.

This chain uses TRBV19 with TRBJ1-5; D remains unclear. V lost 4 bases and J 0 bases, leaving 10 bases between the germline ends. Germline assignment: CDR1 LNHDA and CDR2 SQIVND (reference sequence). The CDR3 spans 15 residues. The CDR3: CASSTAEYSNQPQHF. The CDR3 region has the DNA TGTGCCAGTAGTACGGCAGAGTATAGCAATCAGCCCCAGCATTTT.

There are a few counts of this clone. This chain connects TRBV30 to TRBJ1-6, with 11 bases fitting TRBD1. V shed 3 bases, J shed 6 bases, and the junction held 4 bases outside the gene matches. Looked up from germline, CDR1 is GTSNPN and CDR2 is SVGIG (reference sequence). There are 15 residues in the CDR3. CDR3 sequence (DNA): TGTGCCTGGAGGGAGGGACAGGGGGTTAATTCACCCCTCCACTTT. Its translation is CAWREGQGVNSPLHF.

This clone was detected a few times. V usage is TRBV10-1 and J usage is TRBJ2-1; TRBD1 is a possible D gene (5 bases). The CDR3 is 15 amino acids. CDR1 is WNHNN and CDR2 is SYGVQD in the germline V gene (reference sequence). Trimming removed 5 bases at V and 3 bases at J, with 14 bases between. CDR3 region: CASSSSIGVYNEQFF. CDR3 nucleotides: TGCGCCAGCAGTAGTTCTATAGGGGTCTACAATGAGCAGTTCTTC.

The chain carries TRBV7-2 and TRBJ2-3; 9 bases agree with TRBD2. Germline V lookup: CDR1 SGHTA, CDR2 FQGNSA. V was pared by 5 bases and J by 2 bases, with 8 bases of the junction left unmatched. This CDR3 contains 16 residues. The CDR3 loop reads CASSRSGGTPTDTQYF. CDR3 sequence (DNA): TGTGCCAGCAGCCGGAGCGGGGGGACCCCCACAGATACGCAGTATTTT.

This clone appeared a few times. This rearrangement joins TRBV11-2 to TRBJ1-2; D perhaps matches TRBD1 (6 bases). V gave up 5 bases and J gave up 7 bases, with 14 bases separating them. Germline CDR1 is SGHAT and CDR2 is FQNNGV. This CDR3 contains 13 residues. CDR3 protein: CASSPGDGLGYTF. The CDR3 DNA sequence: TGTGCCAGCAGCCCAGGGGACGGACTTGGCTACACCTTC.

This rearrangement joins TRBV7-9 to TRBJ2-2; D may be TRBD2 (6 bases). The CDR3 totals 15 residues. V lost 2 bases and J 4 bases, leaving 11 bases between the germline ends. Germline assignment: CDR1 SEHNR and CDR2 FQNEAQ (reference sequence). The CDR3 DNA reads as TGTGCCAGCAGCTTATTGCGGGGTAGCACCGGGGAGCTGTTTTTT. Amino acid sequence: CASSLLRGSTGELFF.

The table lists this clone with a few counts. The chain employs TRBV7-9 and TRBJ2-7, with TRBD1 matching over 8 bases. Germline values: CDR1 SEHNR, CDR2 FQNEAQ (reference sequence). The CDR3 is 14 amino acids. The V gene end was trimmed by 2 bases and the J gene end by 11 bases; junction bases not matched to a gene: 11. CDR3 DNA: TGTGCCAGCAGCTTAAGCCCTCCGACAGGGGCGGAGTACTTC. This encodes CASSLSPPTGAEYF.

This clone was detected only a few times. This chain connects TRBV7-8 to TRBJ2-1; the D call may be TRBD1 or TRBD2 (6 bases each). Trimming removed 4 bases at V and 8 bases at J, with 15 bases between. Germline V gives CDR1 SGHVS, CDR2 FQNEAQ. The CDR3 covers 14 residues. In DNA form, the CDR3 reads TGTGCCAGCAGCTCGTCCGGGGGCGGCTATGAGCAGTTCTTC. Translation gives CASSSSGGGYEQFF.

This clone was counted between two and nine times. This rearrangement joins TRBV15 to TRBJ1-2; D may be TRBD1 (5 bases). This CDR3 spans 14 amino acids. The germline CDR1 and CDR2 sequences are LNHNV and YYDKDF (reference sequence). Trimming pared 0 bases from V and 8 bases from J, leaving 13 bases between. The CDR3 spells CATSRDVGARGYTF. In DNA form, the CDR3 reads TGTGCCACCAGCAGAGATGTCGGGGCAAGAGGCTACACCTTC.

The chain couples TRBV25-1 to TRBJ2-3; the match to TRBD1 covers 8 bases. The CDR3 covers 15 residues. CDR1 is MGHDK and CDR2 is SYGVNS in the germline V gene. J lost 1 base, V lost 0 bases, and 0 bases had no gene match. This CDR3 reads CASSEYRGRTDTQYF. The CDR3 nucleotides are TGTGCCAGCAGTGAATACAGGGGGCGCACAGATACGCAGTATTTT.

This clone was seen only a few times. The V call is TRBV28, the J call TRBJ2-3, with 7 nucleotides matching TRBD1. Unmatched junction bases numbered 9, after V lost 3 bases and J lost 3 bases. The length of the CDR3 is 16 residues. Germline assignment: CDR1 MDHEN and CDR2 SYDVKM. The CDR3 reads CASSLLRGLLTDTQYF. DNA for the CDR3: TGTGCCAGCAGTTTGCTAAGGGGGCTTTTAACAGATACGCAGTATTTT.

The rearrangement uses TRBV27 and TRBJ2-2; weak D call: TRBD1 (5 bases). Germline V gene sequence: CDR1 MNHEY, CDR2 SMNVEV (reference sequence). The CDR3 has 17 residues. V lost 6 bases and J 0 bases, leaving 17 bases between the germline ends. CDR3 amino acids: CASRQHDPGTNTGELFF. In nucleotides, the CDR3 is TGTGCCAGCAGGCAACACGACCCAGGGACGAACACCGGGGAGCTGTTTTTT.

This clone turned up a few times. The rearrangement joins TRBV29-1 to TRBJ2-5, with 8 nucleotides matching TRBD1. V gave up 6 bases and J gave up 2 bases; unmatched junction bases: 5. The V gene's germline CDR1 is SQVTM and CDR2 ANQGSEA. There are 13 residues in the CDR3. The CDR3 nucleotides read TGCAGCGTAAACGGACAGGGACAAGAGACCCAGTACTTC. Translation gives CSVNGQGQETQYF.

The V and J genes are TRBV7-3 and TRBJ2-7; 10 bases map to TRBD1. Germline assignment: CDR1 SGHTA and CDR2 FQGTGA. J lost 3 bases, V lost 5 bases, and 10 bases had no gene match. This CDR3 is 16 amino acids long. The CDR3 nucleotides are TGTGCCAGCAGCGAGGGGACAGGGGAAGGGATCTACGAGCAGTACTTC. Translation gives CASSEGTGEGIYEQYF.